This record looks at one T cell receptor beta chain sequence and its context. V dropped 0 bases and J dropped 10; count of bases not matched to a gene: 6. Per the germline V gene, CDR1 is SNHLY and CDR2 is FYNNEI. The CDR3 has 14 amino acids. The data were produced by immunoSEQ multiplex PCR, yet TCRdb's version contains in-frame clones alone and is incomplete. Among 70,000 to 75,000 clones, approximately 90% were seen once, and the ten largest hold around 4.6%. The record originates from a study of resident and recirculating memory T cells in vitiligo. The sequenced sample was blood. This receptor was obtained from a male donor with vitiligo. The chain has TRBV2 and TRBJ2-1, with 7 bases identical to TRBD2. The CDR3 spells CASSEAGGWMEQFF. The CDR3 nucleotides read TGTGCCAGCAGTGAAGCGGGGGGGTGGATGGAGCAGTTCTTC.